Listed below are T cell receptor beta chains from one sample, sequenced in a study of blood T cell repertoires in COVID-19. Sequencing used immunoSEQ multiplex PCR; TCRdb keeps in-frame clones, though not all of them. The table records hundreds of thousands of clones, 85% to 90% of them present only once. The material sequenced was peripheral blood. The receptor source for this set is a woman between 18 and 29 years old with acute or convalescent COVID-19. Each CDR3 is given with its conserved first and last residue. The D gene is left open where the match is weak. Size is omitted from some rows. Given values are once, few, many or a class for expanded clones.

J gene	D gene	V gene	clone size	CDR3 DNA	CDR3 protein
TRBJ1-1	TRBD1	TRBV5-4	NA	TGTGCCAGCAGCTTGGGAGGACAGGGGGGCACTGAAGCTTTCTTT	CASSLGGQGGTEAFF
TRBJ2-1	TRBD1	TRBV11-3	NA	TGTGCCAGCAGCTTAGAGCAAGGGACAGGGGTTGTCAATGAGCAGTTCTTC	CASSLEQGTGVVNEQFF
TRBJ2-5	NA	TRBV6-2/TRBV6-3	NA	TGTGCCAGCAGTTACCTTCCGGAGACCCAGTACTTC	CASSYLPETQYF
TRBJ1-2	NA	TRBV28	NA	TGTGCCAGCAATGACGGGTATGGCTACACCTTC	CASNDGYGYTF
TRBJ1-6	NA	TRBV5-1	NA	TGCGCCAGCAGCTCCGGACGGGGGGATCCCCTCCACTTT	CASSSGRGDPLHF
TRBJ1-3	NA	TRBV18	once	TGTGCCAGCTCCAGGGTTTCTGGAAACACCATATATTTT	CASSRVSGNTIYF
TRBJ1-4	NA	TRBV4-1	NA	TGCGCCAGCAGCCCAGACTGGAGGGGTGGTGAAAAACTGTTTTTT	CASSPDWRGGEKLFF
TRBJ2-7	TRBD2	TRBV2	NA	TGTGCCAGCAGGCATCCTAGCGGGGGGACCAACGAGCAGTACTTC	CASRHPSGGTNEQYF
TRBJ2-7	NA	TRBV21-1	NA	TGTGCCAGCAGCAAACACCGAGGGGGCCCCTCCTACGAGCAGTACTTC	CASSKHRGGPSYEQYF
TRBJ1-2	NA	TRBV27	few	TGTGCCAGCAGTTTGTCCGGGGATGGCTACACCTTC	CASSLSGDGYTF
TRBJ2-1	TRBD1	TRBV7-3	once	TGTGCCAGCAGCTTAACCCAGGGGGTTGGTGAGCAGTTCTTC	CASSLTQGVGEQFF
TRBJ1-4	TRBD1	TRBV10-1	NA	TGCGCCAGCAGTACGGGACAGGGGGCCTTTAATGAAAAACTGTTTTTT	CASSTGQGAFNEKLFF
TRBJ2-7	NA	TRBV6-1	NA	TGTGCCAGCAGTGAAGCCAGACAGGCGTCCTACGAGCAGTACTTC	CASSEARQASYEQYF
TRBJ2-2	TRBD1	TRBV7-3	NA	TGTGCCAGCAGCTTAAAGGGGACAGTTAACACCGGGGAGCTGTTTTTT	CASSLKGTVNTGELFF
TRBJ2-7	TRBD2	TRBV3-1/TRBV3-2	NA	TGTGCCAGCAGCCAAGGTCTCGGGACTAGCGGGCTTAGCTACGAGCAGTACTTC	CASSQGLGTSGLSYEQYF
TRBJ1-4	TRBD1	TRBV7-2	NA	TGTGCCAGCAGCCCACAGGGGGCTGGAGAAAAACTGTTTTTT	CASSPQGAGEKLFF
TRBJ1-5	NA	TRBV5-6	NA	TGTGCCAGCAGCTTGGGACCGAGAGGTAGCAATCAGCCCCAGCATTTT	CASSLGPRGSNQPQHF
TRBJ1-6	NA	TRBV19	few	TGTGCCAGTAATCGGAGGGGCCTGGATGATAATTCACCCCTCCACTTT	CASNRRGLDDNSPLHF
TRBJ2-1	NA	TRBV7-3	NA	TGTGCCAGCAGCCAGGAGGGGGCCTCCTACAATGAGCAGTTCTTC	CASSQEGASYNEQFF
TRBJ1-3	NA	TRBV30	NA	TGTGCCTGGGGGGGGAACTCTGGAAACACCATATATTTT	CAWGGNSGNTIYF
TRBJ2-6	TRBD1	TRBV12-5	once	TGTGCTAGTGGTTTCCCGACAGGGGAGAGCTCTGGGGCCAACGTCCTGACTTTC	CASGFPTGESSGANVLTF
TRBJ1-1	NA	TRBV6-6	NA	TGTGCCAGCAGTCGGGCGGGGGGGGCACGGACTGAAGCTTTCTTT	CASSRAGGARTEAFF
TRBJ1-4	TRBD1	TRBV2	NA	TGTGCCAGCAGTGCCGGACAGGGGTCTCAAAAACTGTTTTTT	CASSAGQGSQKLFF
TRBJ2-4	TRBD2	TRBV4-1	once	TGCGCCAGCAGCCAAGGCCTTCGGGGGGTTGTTGCCACCAAAAACATTCAGTACTTC	CASSQGLRGVVATKNIQYF
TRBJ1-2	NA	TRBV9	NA	TGTGCCAGCAGCGTAGGGGAGACTAACTATGGCTACACCTTC	CASSVGETNYGYTF
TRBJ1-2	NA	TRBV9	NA	TGTGCCAGCAGCGTAGCCCCAGGGGATGGCTACACCTTC	CASSVAPGDGYTF
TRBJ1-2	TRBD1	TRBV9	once	TGTGCCAGCAGCGAGGGGACAGGATTTTTCTATGGCTACACCTTC	CASSEGTGFFYGYTF
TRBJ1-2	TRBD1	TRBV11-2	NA	TGTGCCAGCAGCTTAAAACCGGACAGGAGGGACTATGGCTACACCTTC	CASSLKPDRRDYGYTF
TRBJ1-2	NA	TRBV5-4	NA	TGTGCCAGCAGCCCTCCCGGGACACCTTATGGCTACACCTTC	CASSPPGTPYGYTF
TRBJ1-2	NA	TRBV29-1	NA	TGCAGCGTTGAAAAGGGGAGGAGTGCGAGCGGCTACACCTTC	CSVEKGRSASGYTF
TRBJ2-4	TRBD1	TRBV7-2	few	TGTGCCAGCAGCTACAGGGGGCAAAACATTCAGTACTTC	CASSYRGQNIQYF
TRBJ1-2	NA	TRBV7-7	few	TGTGCCAGCAGCTTAGCGCACGGTGTCGGCTACACCTTC	CASSLAHGVGYTF
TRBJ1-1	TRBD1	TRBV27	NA	TGTGCCAGCAGTTTGGGGACAGGGGGGACTGAAGCTTTCTTT	CASSLGTGGTEAFF
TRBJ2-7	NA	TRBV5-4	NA	TGTGCCAGCAGCTCAACAGGGAACGAGCAGTACTTC	CASSSTGNEQYF
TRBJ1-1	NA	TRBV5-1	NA	TGCGCCAGCAGCTTTGAGGGGAACACTGAAGCTTTCTTT	CASSFEGNTEAFF
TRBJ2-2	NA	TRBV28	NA	TGTGCCAGCAGCCCCCCGCCGTTACAGGGAGAAACCGGGGAGCTGTTTTTT	CASSPPPLQGETGELFF